These 20 T cell receptor beta chains were all obtained from the same sample, sequenced in a study of T cell repertoires in cytomegalovirus infection. One entry per CDR3 protein, called by TCRdb with MiXCR from the reads. Of some 900,000 distinct CDR3 sequences in the sample, 32% were seen once. Their specific antigens are unknown. The sample consisted of cultured CD8+ T cells from PBMCs, taken from culture after CMV antigen stimulation. The source is a human donor in good health (CMV status not recorded). Some clones in this sample may be carry-over from other donors' samples.

The rearrangement uses TRBV6-6 and TRBJ1-1; 8 bases align to TRBD1. There are 13 residues in the CDR3. Germline CDR1 MNHNY, CDR2 SVGAGI (reference sequence). J gave up 3 bases and V 8 bases, and 5 bases lay outside the gene matches. The CDR3: CASEQQGDTEAFF. As DNA, the CDR3 is TGTGCCAGCGAACAACAGGGGGACACTGAAGCTTTCTTT.

Only one count was recorded for this clonotype. The chain carries TRBV2 and TRBJ2-2; the D is unclear. CDR1 and CDR2 from the germline V gene are SNHLY and FYNNEI. V was trimmed by 7 bases and J by 0 bases, leaving 18 bases between them. This CDR3 is built from 17 residues. This CDR3 is CASTTWVGSSNTGELFF. CDR3 DNA: TGTGCCAGCACAACTTGGGTGGGCAGCTCGAACACCGGGGAGCTGTTTTTT.

The V and J genes are TRBV6-6 and TRBJ1-5, with unresolved D. From germline, CDR1 is MNHNY and CDR2 SVGAGI (reference sequence). The CDR3 is 16 residues long. Trimming pared 8 bases from V and 0 bases from J, leaving 17 bases between. The CDR3: CASGFSGLYSNQPQHF. For the CDR3, the DNA is TGTGCCAGCGGTTTTTCAGGCCTATATAGCAATCAGCCCCAGCATTTT.

V and J are TRBV7-6 and TRBJ2-3; no reliable D call. The germline V and J ends were trimmed by 1 base and 2 bases, with 16 bases remaining between them. The CDR3 consists of 17 residues. Germline V gene data show CDR1 as SGHVS and CDR2 as FNYEAQ. Here the CDR3 reads CASSLESRSSNTDTQYF. The CDR3 DNA is TGTGCCAGCAGCTTAGAGAGCAGGAGTTCTAACACAGATACGCAGTATTTT.

The J gene is TRBJ1-1, the V gene TRBV5-5; TRBD1 is a possible D gene (6 bases). V shed 0 bases and J shed 7 bases, with 10 bases lying between them. The CDR3 is 13 amino acids. CDR1 and CDR2 (germline): SGHKS, YYEKEE (reference sequence). This CDR3 is CASSLDNRVEAFF. The CDR3 DNA follows: TGTGCCAGCAGCTTGGATAACAGGGTTGAAGCTTTCTTT.

This clonotype was seen a few times. The chain has TRBV20-1 and TRBJ1-1, with D possibly matching TRBD1 (6 bases). The germline CDR1 and CDR2 sequences are DFQATT and SNEGSKA (reference sequence). The CDR3 contains 15 residues. V lost 0 bases to trimming and J lost 2 bases, with 13 bases between them. In nucleotides, the CDR3 is TGCAGTGCTAGAGATTCTCAGGGGTTAAACACTGAAGCTTTCTTT. This translates into CSARDSQGLNTEAFF.

The rearrangement uses TRBV12-5 and TRBJ2-5; TRBD1 matches 7 bases. The CDR3 has 15 residues. The junction had 3 bases not matched to a gene; V was cut back by 1 base and J by 1 base. Germline V gene data show CDR1 as LGHNT and CDR2 as FRNRAP. The DNA of the CDR3 is TGTGCTAGTGGTTTGGGGGACAGCGGCCAAGAGACCCAGTACTTC. It is translated as CASGLGDSGQETQYF. Full variable domain (remainder filled in from reference TRBV12-5 and TRBJ2-5): DARVTQTPRHKVTEMGQEVTMRCQPILGHNTVFWYRQTMMQGLELLAYFRNRAPLDDSGMPKDRFSAEMPDATLATLKIQPSEPRDSAVYFCASGLGDSGQETQYFGPGTRLLVL.

J is TRBJ2-7 and V is TRBV28; 7 nucleotides line up with TRBD1. The germline CDR1 and CDR2 sequences are MDHEN and SYDVKM. The CDR3 contains 13 residues. Unmatched junction bases numbered 0, after V lost 1 base and J lost 3 bases. CDR3 residues: CASSLYRGYEQYV. CDR3 coding DNA: TGTGCCAGCAGTTTATACAGGGGCTACGAGCAGTACGTC.

This clonotype was picked up a small number of times. The chain recombines TRBV27 with TRBJ2-6; D gene ambiguous. Germline CDR1 and CDR2: MNHEY and SMNVEV (reference sequence). The CDR3 contains 14 residues. V lost 7 bases, J lost 2 bases, and 9 bases lay in between. The CDR3 protein is CASKTFAGANVLTF. The CDR3 nucleotides read TGTGCCAGCAAGACGTTTGCTGGGGCCAACGTCCTGACTTTC.

This sequence joins TRBV12-5 and TRBJ1-2; D call uncertain. Germline V gene lookup returns CDR1 LGHNT and CDR2 FRNRAP. The CDR3 totals 14 residues. V dropped 3 bases and J dropped 8 bases, with 16 bases sitting between them. The CDR3 DNA is TGTGCTAGTGGTTTCGCCCCTTCATCCGAGGGCTACACCTTC. Amino acids: CASGFAPSSEGYTF.

This clonotype was counted only a few times. The chain employs TRBV4-1 and TRBJ1-1; 10 bases are a match to TRBD1. The CDR3 loop spans 22 amino acids. The germline CDR1 and CDR2 sequences are MGHRA and YSYEKL. With 3 bases clipped from V and 0 bases from J, the junction kept 22 bases outside the gene matches. CDR3 bases: TGCGCCAGCAGCCACCCAAATAAGGGACAGGGGTCTTCTCCAAACATGAACACTGAAGCTTTCTTT. Protein: CASSHPNKGQGSSPNMNTEAFF.

The V and J genes are TRBV6-2 or TRBV6-3 and TRBJ2-3, with TRBD2 as a possible D gene (6 bases). Germline CDR1 is MNHEY and CDR2 is SVGEGT. The CDR3 is 15 residues long. Trimming pared 2 bases from V and 4 bases from J, leaving 13 bases between. CDR3 sequence reads: CASSYGERVPDTQYF. The CDR3 bases are TGTGCCAGCAGTTACGGAGAGCGGGTCCCAGATACGCAGTATTTT.

V is TRBV4-1 and J is TRBJ1-5; D is possibly TRBD1 (5 bases). CDR3 size: 16 residues. The germline V gene has CDR1 MGHRA and CDR2 YSYEKL. Trimming left V 0 bases short and J 6 bases short, with 15 bases between. CDR3 coding DNA: TGCGCCAGCAGCCAAGATATCCTGGGGACGGGTCAGCCCCAGCATTTT. This sequence encodes CASSQDILGTGQPQHF.

The chain joins TRBV4-1 to TRBJ1-6, with 8 positions matching TRBD1. The CDR3 contains 16 residues. From germline, CDR1 is MGHRA and CDR2 YSYEKL. V trimming: 5 bases; J trimming: 9 bases; junction bases outside the gene matches: 12. CDR3 region: CASSSYFLDRGSPLHF. The DNA for the CDR3 is TGCGCCAGCAGCTCATACTTTTTAGACAGGGGTTCACCCCTCCACTTT.

CDR3 in DNA: TGTGCCAGCAGCTACAGGAGCTACGAGCAGTACGTC. It yields the protein CASSYRSYEQYV. The chain employs TRBV7-9 and TRBJ2-7; a possible D gene is TRBD1 (5 bases). CDR1 and CDR2 from the germline V gene are SEHNR and FQNEAQ (reference sequence). V was shortened by 4 bases and J by 3 bases, with 7 bases between the two germline ends. The CDR3 spans 12 residues.

V usage is TRBV7-9 and J usage is TRBJ2-7; D is unclear. The germline V gene has CDR1 SEHNR and CDR2 FQNEAQ (reference sequence). CDR3 size: 12 residues. Trimming took off 7 bases at V and 3 bases at J, with 10 bases between the two ends. CDR3 in amino acids: CASTDLVYEQYF. The CDR3 DNA is TGTGCCAGCACCGACCTTGTCTACGAGCAGTACTTC.

This chain uses TRBV6-6 with TRBJ2-5; 8 positions agree with TRBD2. The V gene end was trimmed by 5 bases and the J gene end by 1 base; junction bases not matched to a gene: 6. The CDR3 has 15 amino acids. Per germline, CDR1 MNHNY and CDR2 SVGAGI (reference sequence). The CDR3 loop reads CASSALAEVQETQYF. As DNA, the CDR3 is TGTGCCAGCAGTGCACTAGCGGAGGTCCAAGAGACCCAGTACTTC.

This clonotype was seen a few times. This chain links TRBV5-8 with TRBJ1-4; 8 bases map to TRBD1. The CDR3 extends over 12 amino acids. The V gene's germline CDR1 is SGHTS and CDR2 YDEGEE. V shed 3 bases, J shed 13 bases, and the junction held 5 bases outside the gene matches. CDR3 loop: CASSYPGTGLFF. The CDR3 DNA reads TGTGCCAGCAGCTATCCCGGGACAGGACTGTTTTTT.

V and J are TRBV7-9 and TRBJ1-2; D gene ambiguous. V gave up 1 base and J gave up 4 bases, with 13 bases separating them. Germline values: CDR1 SEHNR, CDR2 FQNEAQ (reference sequence). The CDR3 length is 15 residues. CDR3 residues: CASSLGSPGFYGYTF. The CDR3 bases are TGTGCCAGCAGCTTAGGAAGTCCGGGGTTCTATGGCTACACCTTC.

This clonotype was counted once. The rearrangement links TRBV7-9 to TRBJ1-1; a weak D match, TRBD1 (5 bases). Trimming took off 5 bases at V and 3 bases at J, with 19 bases between the two ends. The CDR3 length is 16 residues. Germline CDR1 SEHNR, CDR2 FQNEAQ (reference sequence). This chain's CDR3 is CASSPTARGVYTEAFF. DNA for the CDR3: TGTGCCAGCAGCCCGACGGCGAGGGGCGTCTACACTGAAGCTTTCTTT.